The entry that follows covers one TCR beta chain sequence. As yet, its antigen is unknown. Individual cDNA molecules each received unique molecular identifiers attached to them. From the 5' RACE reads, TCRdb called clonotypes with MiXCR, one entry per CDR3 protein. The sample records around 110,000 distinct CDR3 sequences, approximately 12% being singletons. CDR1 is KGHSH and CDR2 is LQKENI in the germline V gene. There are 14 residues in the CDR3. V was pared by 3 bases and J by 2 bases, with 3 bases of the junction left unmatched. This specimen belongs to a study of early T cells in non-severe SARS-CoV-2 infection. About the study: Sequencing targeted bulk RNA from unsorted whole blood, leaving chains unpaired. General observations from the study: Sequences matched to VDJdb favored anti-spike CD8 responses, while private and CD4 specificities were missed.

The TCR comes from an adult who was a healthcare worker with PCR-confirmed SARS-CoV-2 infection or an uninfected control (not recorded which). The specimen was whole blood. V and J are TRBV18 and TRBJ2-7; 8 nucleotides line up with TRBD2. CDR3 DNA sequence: TGTGCCAGCTCACCCCCGGGAGGGCCCTACGAGCAGTACTTC. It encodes CASSPPGGPYEQYF.